The 32 T cell receptor beta chains presented below share a single source sample, sequenced in a study of a mutant IDH1 vaccine in newly diagnosed glioma. Repertoires were generated with immunoSEQ multiplex PCR, while TCRdb's copy carries only in-frame clones and drops some. The sample contains approximately 100,000 clones, about 90% of which appear only once. Time point specified: baseline, week 1 (first vaccination visit). Regarding treatment: pre-vaccination baseline after standard-of-care therapy. Specimen: PBMCs, collected from a glioma patient treated with radiotherapy, temozolomide or both. The receptor set was obtained from a woman aged 45 to 65 with glioma.

CDR3 DNA sequence: TGTGCCAGCAGCTTACGAGGCGGGAGGATGGGGGGTGAGCAGTTCTTC. This gives the protein CASSLRGGRMGGEQFF. The rearrangement joins TRBV7-8 to TRBJ2-1; 8 bases align to TRBD2. Trimming took 2 bases from V and 9 from J; bases not matched to a gene: 12. The CDR3 spans 16 residues. The germline V gene has CDR1 SGHVS and CDR2 FQNEAQ.

The chain uses TRBV15 and TRBJ1-4, with D uncertain. The CDR3 runs 15 residues. CDR1 is LNHNV and CDR2 is YYDKDF in the germline V gene (reference sequence). V shed 3 bases and J shed 4 bases, with 12 bases lying between them. CDR3 protein: CATSRPSAYNEKLFF. CDR3 nucleotides: TGTGCCACCAGCAGGCCCAGCGCTTATAATGAAAAACTGTTTTTT.

This clone came up once. The chain employs TRBV28 and TRBJ1-2; possibly TRBD1 for D (5 bases). The CDR3 is 12 amino acids. Trimming removed 5 bases from V and 4 bases from J, with 8 bases in between. Germline V gene lookup returns CDR1 MDHEN and CDR2 SYDVKM. The CDR3 region has the DNA TGTGCCAGCAGTACAGGAGGCTATGGCTACACCTTC. It translates to CASSTGGYGYTF.

The chain recombines TRBV6-1 with TRBJ1-6; D unclear. V was cut by 7 bases and J by 7 bases, with 11 bases left in between. The CDR3 is made up of 13 amino acids. The germline CDR1 and CDR2 sequences are MNHNS and SASEGT. CDR3 nucleotides: TGTGCCAGCATCGAACAGTTGAATTCACCCCTCCACTTT. Translated: CASIEQLNSPLHF.

In its sample, this clone was seen once. The gene calls are TRBV28 and TRBJ2-7; tentatively, D is TRBD2 (6 bases). This CDR3 is 13 amino acids long. CDR1 MDHEN and CDR2 SYDVKM come from the germline V gene. The V end was cut by 6 bases, the J end by 5 bases, with 14 bases between. CDR3 protein: CASSPRRGNEQYF. The CDR3 DNA follows: TGTGCCAGCAGCCCCCGGCGGGGAAACGAGCAGTACTTC. The whole variable domain, remainder taken from reference TRBV28 and TRBJ2-7, is DVKVTQSSRYLVKRTGEKVFLECVQDMDHENMFWYRQDPGLGLRLIYFSYDVKMKEKGDIPEGYSVSREKKERFSLILESASTNQTSMYLCASSPRRGNEQYFGPGTRLTVT.

The chain uses TRBV6-6 and TRBJ2-7, with 7 positions matching TRBD1. The CDR3 length is 14 residues. Per the germline V gene, CDR1 is MNHNY and CDR2 is SVGAGI (reference sequence). V trimming: 4 bases; J trimming: 7 bases; junction bases outside the gene matches: 10. Written as DNA, the CDR3 is TGTGCCAGCAGTTCCTCAGGGACAGCAAGGGAGCAGTACTTC. It is translated as CASSSSGTAREQYF.

V gene TRBV5-1 combines with J gene TRBJ2-7; D unresolved. Per the germline V gene, CDR1 is SGHRS and CDR2 is YFSETQ. V was trimmed by 2 bases and J by 1 base, leaving 13 bases between them. The CDR3 is 15 residues long. CDR3 sequence: CASSLGNSQSYEQYF. CDR3 sequence (DNA): TGCGCCAGCAGCTTAGGTAATAGCCAGTCCTACGAGCAGTACTTC.

The rearrangement uses TRBV6-5 and TRBJ1-5; D unclear. The CDR3 length is 14 residues. Between the trimmed V and J ends, which lost 2 bases and 6 bases, there was a span of 11 bases. The germline CDR1 and CDR2 sequences are MNHEY and SVGAGI. In DNA, the CDR3 is TGTGCCAGCAGTTACAATGAGGGAACTCAGCCCCAGCATTTT. The encoded protein is CASSYNEGTQPQHF.

The genes are TRBV5-1 and TRBJ2-7, with D possibly being TRBD1 (5 bases). The ends were cut back, 4 bases at V and 6 bases at J, with 23 bases in the middle. The CDR3 runs 16 residues. Germline assignment: CDR1 SGHRS and CDR2 YFSETQ. CDR3 residues: CASSVYPVEQRGEQYF. The CDR3 DNA sequence: TGCGCCAGCAGCGTATACCCGGTCGAGCAAAGGGGCGAGCAGTACTTC.

This sequence joins TRBV9 and TRBJ2-3; D call uncertain. The CDR3 is made up of 12 amino acids. V lost 3 bases, J lost 2 bases, and 4 bases lay in between. Germline values: CDR1 SGDLS, CDR2 YYNGEE. CDR3 in amino acids: CASSAYTDTQYF. CDR3 in DNA: TGTGCCAGCAGCGCTTACACAGATACGCAGTATTTT.

The V gene is TRBV6-5, the J gene TRBJ2-1; tentative D call: TRBD2 (5 bases). V dropped 7 bases and J dropped 9 bases, with 16 bases sitting between them. The CDR3 extends over 13 amino acids. Germline V gene sequence: CDR1 MNHEY, CDR2 SVGAGI. CDR3 loop: CASTRRPHGEQFF. CDR3 sequence (DNA): TGTGCCAGCACCAGGAGGCCCCATGGTGAGCAGTTCTTC.

The rearrangement links TRBV11-3 to TRBJ2-1; D might be TRBD1 or TRBD2, each matching 5 bases. V was trimmed by 3 bases and J by 0 bases, leaving 9 bases between them. Germline V CDR1 and CDR2: SGHNT, YENEEA. CDR3 size: 15 residues. Written as DNA, the CDR3 is TGTGCCAGCAGCTTGGGACGGAGCTCCTACAATGAGCAGTTCTTC. Translating gives CASSLGRSSYNEQFF.

The chain has TRBV5-4 and TRBJ2-7; either TRBD1 or TRBD2 may fit D (6 bases each). CDR3 length equals 16 residues. The V and J ends lost 4 bases and 2 bases respectively, with 19 bases between them. Germline assignment: CDR1 SGHNT and CDR2 YYREEE (reference sequence). The CDR3 spells CASSLGGGQATYEQYF. In DNA, the CDR3 is TGTGCCAGCAGCCTGGGTGGGGGGCAGGCAACCTACGAGCAGTACTTC.

The genes are TRBV11-3 and TRBJ1-1; unclear D gene. This CDR3 contains 13 residues. Germline loops: CDR1 SGHNT, CDR2 YENEEA. V dropped 5 bases and J dropped 1 base, with 8 bases sitting between them. CDR3 protein: CASSLAGNTEAFF. In DNA form, the CDR3 reads TGTGCCAGCAGCCTTGCAGGGAACACTGAAGCTTTCTTT.

This chain links TRBV9 with TRBJ1-3, with 7 bases lining up with TRBD1. Losses at the gene ends were 4 bases for V and 0 bases for J; bases not matched to a gene: 4. Germline CDR1 reads SGDLS; CDR2 reads YYNGEE. The CDR3 runs 15 residues. CDR3 protein: CASSRQGNSGNTIYF. The CDR3 bases are TGTGCCAGCAGCCGACAGGGTAACTCTGGAAACACCATATATTTT. Filled out from reference TRBV9 and TRBJ1-3, the complete variable domain reads DSGVTQTPKHLITATGQRVTLRCSPRSGDLSVYWYQQSLDQGLQFLIQYYNGEERAKGNILERFSAQQFPDLHSELNLSSLELGDSALYFCASSRQGNSGNTIYFGEGSWLTVV.

V gene TRBV10-3 combines with J gene TRBJ1-6; 10 bases line up with TRBD1. J gave up 7 bases and V 1 base, and 7 bases lay outside the gene matches. Per the germline V gene, CDR1 is ENHRY and CDR2 is SYGVKD. The CDR3 loop spans 17 amino acids. The CDR3 loop reads CAISEWDRGVRNSPLHF. The CDR3, as DNA: TGTGCCATCAGTGAGTGGGACAGGGGAGTCAGAAATTCACCCCTCCACTTT.

With regard to this clone: The germline gene is not matched at one end of the junction; a read error may be the cause. The chain recombines TRBV7-7 with TRBJ1-1; TRBD1 aligns across 7 bases. Germline assignment: CDR1 SSHAT and CDR2 FNYEAQ (reference sequence). The CDR3 length is 13 residues. The CDR3 reads CASSRDRDTEAFF. In DNA, the CDR3 is TGTGCTAGCAGCCGGGACAGAGACACTGAAGCTTTCTTT.

CDR3 protein: CASSIVAGRHNEQFF. In DNA form, the CDR3 reads TGTGCCAGCAGCATCGTAGCGGGACGCCACAATGAGCAGTTCTTC. The chain is built from TRBV9 and TRBJ2-1; TRBD2 matches at 8 bases. The germline V gene encodes CDR1 SGDLS and CDR2 YYNGEE. J gave up 5 bases and V 4 bases, and 8 bases lay outside the gene matches. The CDR3 has 15 residues.

The chain uses TRBV27 and TRBJ2-7; 9 bases are a match to TRBD1. Germline lookup yields CDR1 MNHEY and CDR2 SMNVEV (reference sequence). The ends lost 5 bases at V and 0 bases at J; junction bases unmatched: 5. This CDR3 region has 15 residues. The CDR3 DNA reads TGTGCCAGCAGTCGCTGGACAGGGGTCTCCTACGAGCAGTACTTC. Its protein is CASSRWTGVSYEQYF.

The rearrangement joins TRBV30 to TRBJ1-4, with D possibly matching TRBD1 (5 bases). The CDR3 loop spans 15 amino acids. Between the trimmed V and J ends, which lost 1 base and 3 bases, there was a span of 12 bases. Germline V CDR1 and CDR2: GTSNPN, SVGIG (reference sequence). The CDR3 protein is CAWSAYWGANEKLFF. The DNA for the CDR3 is TGTGCCTGGAGTGCGTACTGGGGGGCTAATGAAAAACTGTTTTTT.

V usage is TRBV30 and J usage is TRBJ2-1; 13 positions agree with TRBD2. Germline CDR1 and CDR2: GTSNPN and SVGIG (reference sequence). The junction had 13 bases not matched to a gene; V was cut back by 5 bases and J by 3 bases. The CDR3 is 18 amino acids. DNA of the CDR3: TGTGCCTGGTTGGGACTCGGGGGGACTAGCGGGAACTACAATGAGCAGTTCTTC. This encodes CAWLGLGGTSGNYNEQFF.

The chain has TRBV4-2 and TRBJ2-7, with D possibly matching TRBD2 (6 bases). The CDR3 totals 13 residues. The germline CDR1 and CDR2 sequences are LGHNA and YNFKEQ. The V and J ends lost 1 base and 4 bases respectively, with 8 bases between them. CDR3 protein: CASSQVGGYEQYF. The CDR3 region has the DNA TGTGCCAGCAGCCAAGTGGGGGGATACGAGCAGTACTTC.

The chain is built from TRBV19 and TRBJ2-1, with a tentative D call TRBD1 (5 bases). CDR1 is LNHDA and CDR2 is SQIVND in the germline V gene (reference sequence). The CDR3 covers 14 residues. The V and J ends lost 6 bases and 7 bases respectively, with 16 bases between them. The CDR3 DNA sequence: TGTGCCAGTAGATCCGGGCCGACAGTGAATGAGCAGTTCTTC. This sequence encodes CASRSGPTVNEQFF.

The chain links TRBV9 to TRBJ1-4; a weak D match, TRBD1 (5 bases). Germline V lookup: CDR1 SGDLS, CDR2 YYNGEE. V was shortened by 0 bases and J by 8 bases, with 14 bases between the two germline ends. The CDR3 has 15 residues. Here the CDR3 DNA reads TGTGCCAGCAGCGTAGCGGGGGTTGAGGGCGAAAAACTGTTTTTT. Translating it yields CASSVAGVEGEKLFF. The full variable domain, in which reference TRBV9 and TRBJ1-4 provide the parts outside the CDR3, is DSGVTQTPKHLITATGQRVTLRCSPRSGDLSVYWYQQSLDQGLQFLIQYYNGEERAKGNILERFSAQQFPDLHSELNLSSLELGDSALYFCASSVAGVEGEKLFFGSGTQLSVL.

CDR3 protein: CASITTGGLYGYTF. The CDR3 nucleotides read TGTGCCAGCATTACGACAGGGGGCTTGTATGGCTACACCTTC. The rearrangement links TRBV5-6 to TRBJ1-2, with TRBD1 matching 10 bases. CDR3 size: 14 residues. Per the germline V gene, CDR1 is SGHDT and CDR2 is YYEEEE. Trimming removed 6 bases from V and 5 bases from J; junction bases left unmatched: 7.

The J gene is TRBJ2-7, the V gene TRBV7-3, with TRBD2 matching over 10 bases. Trimming at V came to 2 bases and at J to 0 bases, leaving 1 base not matched to a gene. The CDR3 covers 15 residues. The germline V gene has CDR1 SGHTA and CDR2 FQGTGA. CDR3 loop: CASSLGLADSYEQYF. The CDR3 DNA sequence: TGTGCCAGCAGCTTAGGACTAGCGGACTCCTACGAGCAGTACTTC.

The chain links TRBV5-4 to TRBJ1-1; 8 bases are shared with TRBD1. The CDR3 is 15 amino acids. The V segment lost 3 bases and the J segment 0 bases; nucleotides outside the gene matches: 4. CDR1 and CDR2 from the germline V gene are SGHNT and YYREEE (reference sequence). The CDR3, as DNA: TGTGCCAGCAGCTCAAACAGGGGGTTGAACACTGAAGCTTTCTTT. Translated: CASSSNRGLNTEAFF.

This sequence joins TRBV9 and TRBJ2-1; TRBD2 matches 8 bases. Germline V gene data show CDR1 as SGDLS and CDR2 as YYNGEE. CDR3 size: 16 residues. Trimming at V came to 7 bases and at J to 2 bases, leaving 11 bases not matched to a gene. The CDR3 DNA sequence: TGTGCCAGCGGACAACTCGGGACTAGTGCCTACAATGAGCAGTTCTTC. Translated, it gives CASGQLGTSAYNEQFF.

The chain recombines TRBV6-6 with TRBJ2-2, with 7 bases that match TRBD2. Trimming cost V 6 bases and J 1 base; bases outside gene matches: 2. CDR1 is MNHNY and CDR2 is SVGAGI in the germline V gene (reference sequence). The CDR3 is 14 residues long. CDR3 in DNA: TGTGCCAGCAGGCGGGAGTGGAACACCGGGGAGCTGTTTTTT. Its translation is CASRREWNTGELFF.

The chain joins TRBV5-1 to TRBJ1-1; D ambiguous. V shed 0 bases and J shed 10 bases, with 10 bases lying between them. From germline, CDR1 is SGHRS and CDR2 YFSETQ. The CDR3 loop spans 12 amino acids. DNA of the CDR3: TGCGCCAGCAGCTTGGGGTCGGGAGGAGCTTTCTTT. Translation: CASSLGSGGAFF.

This rearrangement joins TRBV10-3 to TRBJ1-1; a possible D gene is TRBD1 (5 bases). V shed 2 bases and J shed 2 bases, with 18 bases lying between them. The germline CDR1 and CDR2 sequences are ENHRY and SYGVKD. The CDR3 length is 17 residues. CDR3 loop: CAISEPIGRGPNTEAFF. The CDR3, as DNA: TGTGCCATCAGTGAGCCGATTGGACGGGGACCCAACACTGAAGCTTTCTTT.

The J gene is TRBJ1-2, the V gene TRBV5-4; no reliable D call. Looked up from germline, CDR1 is SGHNT and CDR2 is YYREEE (reference sequence). The V and J ends lost 1 base and 0 bases respectively, with 7 bases between them. The CDR3 spans 14 residues. The CDR3 nucleotides read TGTGCCAGCAGCTTGTCCGCGGCTAACTATGGCTACACCTTC. The encoded protein is CASSLSAANYGYTF.